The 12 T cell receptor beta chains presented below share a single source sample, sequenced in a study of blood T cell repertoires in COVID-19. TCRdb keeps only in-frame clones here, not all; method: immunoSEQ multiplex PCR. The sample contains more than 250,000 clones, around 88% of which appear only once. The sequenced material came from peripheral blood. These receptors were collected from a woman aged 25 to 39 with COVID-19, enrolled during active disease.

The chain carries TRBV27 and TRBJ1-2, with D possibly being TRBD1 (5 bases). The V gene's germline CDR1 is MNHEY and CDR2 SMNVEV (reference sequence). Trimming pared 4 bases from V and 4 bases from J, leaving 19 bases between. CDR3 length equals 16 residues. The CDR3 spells CASSSGGRGISYGYTF. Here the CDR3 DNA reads TGTGCCAGCAGTTCGGGGGGTAGGGGTATTTCCTATGGCTACACCTTC.

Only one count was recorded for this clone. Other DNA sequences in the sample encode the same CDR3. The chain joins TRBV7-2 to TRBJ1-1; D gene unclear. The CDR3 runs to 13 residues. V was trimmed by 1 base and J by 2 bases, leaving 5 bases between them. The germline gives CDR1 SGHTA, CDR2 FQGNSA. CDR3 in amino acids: CASSLVLNTEAFF. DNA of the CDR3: TGTGCCAGCAGCTTAGTACTCAACACTGAAGCTTTCTTT.

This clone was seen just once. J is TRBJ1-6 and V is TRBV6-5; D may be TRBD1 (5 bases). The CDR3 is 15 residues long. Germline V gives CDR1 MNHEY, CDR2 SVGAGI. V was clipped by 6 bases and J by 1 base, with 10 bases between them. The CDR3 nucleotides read TGTGCCAGCAGGTCCGGGGGGTCCTATAATTCACCCCTCCACTTT. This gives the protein CASRSGGSYNSPLHF.

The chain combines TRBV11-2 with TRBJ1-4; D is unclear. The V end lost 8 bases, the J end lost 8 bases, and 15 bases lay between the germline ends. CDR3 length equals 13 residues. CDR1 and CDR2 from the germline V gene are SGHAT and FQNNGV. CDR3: CASREAGREKLFF. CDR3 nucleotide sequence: TGTGCCAGCCGAGAGGCGGGCCGAGAAAAACTGTTTTTT.

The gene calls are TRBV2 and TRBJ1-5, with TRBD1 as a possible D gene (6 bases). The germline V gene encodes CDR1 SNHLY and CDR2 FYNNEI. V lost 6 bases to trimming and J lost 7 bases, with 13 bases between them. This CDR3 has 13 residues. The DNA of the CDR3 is TGTGCCAGCAGCCAAACAGGGTCCCAGCCCCAGCATTTT. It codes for CASSQTGSQPQHF.

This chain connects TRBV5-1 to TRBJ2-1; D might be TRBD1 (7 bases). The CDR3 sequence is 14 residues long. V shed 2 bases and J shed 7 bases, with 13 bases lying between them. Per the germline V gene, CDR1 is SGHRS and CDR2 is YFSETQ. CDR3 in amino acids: CASSFSTGRNEQFF. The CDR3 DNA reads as TGCGCCAGCAGCTTTTCGACAGGGAGGAATGAGCAGTTCTTC. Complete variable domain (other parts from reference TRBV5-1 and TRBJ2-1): KAGVTQTPRYLIKTRGQQVTLSCSPISGHRSVSWYQQTPGQGLQFLFEYFSETQRNKGNFPGRFSGRQFSNSRSEMNVSTLELGDSALYLCASSFSTGRNEQFFGPGTRLTVL.

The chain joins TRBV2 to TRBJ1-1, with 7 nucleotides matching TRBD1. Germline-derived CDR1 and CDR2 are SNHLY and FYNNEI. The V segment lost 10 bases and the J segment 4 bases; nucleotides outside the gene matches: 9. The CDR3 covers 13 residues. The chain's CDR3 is CATRTGELTEAFF. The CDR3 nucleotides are TGTGCCACTAGGACAGGAGAACTCACTGAAGCTTTCTTT.

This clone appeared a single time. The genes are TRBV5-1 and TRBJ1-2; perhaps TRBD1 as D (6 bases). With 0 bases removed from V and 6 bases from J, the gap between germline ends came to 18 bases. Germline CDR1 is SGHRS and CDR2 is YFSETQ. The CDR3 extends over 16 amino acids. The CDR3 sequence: CASSLEQGGGWNGYTF. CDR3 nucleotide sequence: TGCGCCAGCAGCTTGGAACAGGGTGGGGGCTGGAATGGCTACACCTTC.

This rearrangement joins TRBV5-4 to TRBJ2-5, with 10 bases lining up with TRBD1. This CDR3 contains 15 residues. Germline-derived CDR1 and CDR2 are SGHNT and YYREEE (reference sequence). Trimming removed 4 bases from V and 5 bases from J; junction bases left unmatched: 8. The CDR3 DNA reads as TGTGCCAGCAGCCCCCAGACAGGGGGCTTTGAGACCCAGTACTTC. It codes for CASSPQTGGFETQYF.

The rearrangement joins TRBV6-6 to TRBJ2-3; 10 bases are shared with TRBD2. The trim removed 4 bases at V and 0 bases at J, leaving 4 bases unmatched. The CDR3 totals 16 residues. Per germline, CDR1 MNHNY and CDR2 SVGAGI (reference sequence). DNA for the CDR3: TGTGCCAGCAGTTTAATAGCGGGGGGAAGCACAGATACGCAGTATTTT. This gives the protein CASSLIAGGSTDTQYF.

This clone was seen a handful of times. CDR3 DNA: TGTGCCACCAAACTCTCCCTCCAAGAGACCCAGTACTTC. This sequence encodes CATKLSLQETQYF. J is TRBJ2-5 and V is TRBV15; D gene ambiguous. V was clipped by 7 bases and J by 1 base, with 10 bases between them. The CDR3 totals 13 residues. Germline V lookup: CDR1 LNHNV, CDR2 YYDKDF (reference sequence).

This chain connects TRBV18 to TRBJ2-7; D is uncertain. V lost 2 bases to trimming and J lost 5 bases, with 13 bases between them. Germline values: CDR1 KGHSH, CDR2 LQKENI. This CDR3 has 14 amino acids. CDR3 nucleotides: TGTGCCAGCTCACCATCGGCAGGCCGTCACGAGCAGTACTTC. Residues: CASSPSAGRHEQYF. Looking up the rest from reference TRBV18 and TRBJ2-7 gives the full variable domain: NAGVMQNPRHLVRRRGQEARLRCSPMKGHSHVYWYRQLPEEGLKFMVYLQKENIIDESGMPKERFSAEFPKEGPSILRIQQVVRGDSAAYFCASSPSAGRHEQYFGPGTRLTVT.